This paragraph reports one T cell receptor beta chain. Just one base apart from a much larger clone, this may be a read error. Amplification yielded TCR beta CDR3 regions, with RNA transcripts as the source. Researchers ran a first-round RT-PCR on the TCR CDR3 using the HTBI primer set. MiXCR, run by TCRdb on the multiplex PCR reads, gives a single entry per CDR3 protein. The sample lists fewer than 650,000 distinct CDR3 sequences; roughly 14% were seen once. This sample is drawn from a study of T cells in Graves' hyperthyroidism and ophthalmopathy. J was trimmed by 10 bases and V by 1 base; bases with no gene match: 5. This CDR3 region has 14 residues. The germline V gene encodes CDR1 SNHLY and CDR2 FYNNEI. The blood was taken when hyperthyroidism was first diagnosed, before any ophthalmopathy symptoms showed up. PBMCs were derived from 7.5 to 10 ml fresh peripheral blood.

The sample was blood. This sequence was found in a woman aged 25 to 39 with Graves' hyperthyroidism that later progressed to Graves' ophthalmopathy. This chain links TRBV2 with TRBJ2-1; 9 positions match TRBD2. The CDR3 spells CASSEGRGGSEQFF. In DNA form, the CDR3 reads TGTGCCAGCAGTGAAGGGCGGGGGGGGTCGGAGCAGTTCTTC.